This TCR beta chain derives from a study of cytomegalovirus exposure and HLA in healthy donors. Worth noting for this clone: What it recognizes is unknown.

Germline loops: CDR1 SQVTM, CDR2 ANQGSEA. J lost 7 bases, V lost 7 bases, and 6 bases had no gene match. The CDR3 has 11 residues. General observations from the study: When a later analysis was performed, an Asian-associated ancestry cluster reportedly had fewer N-insertions than the roughly 690-donor mean.

PCR employed 60 Vbeta and 13 Jbeta primers. Data came from immunoSEQ multiplex PCR; TCRdb stores just in-frame clones and leaves some out. The data contain approximately 100,000 clones, roughly 80% of them singletons. The chain joins TRBV29-1 to TRBJ1-2; 7 bases agree with TRBD1. This TCR derives from a female donor in good health and CMV-seronegative. Sample: PBMCs. The DNA of the CDR3 is TGCAGCGCTGGGGACAGTATTGGCTACACCTTC. Translated, it gives CSAGDSIGYTF.